This T cell receptor (beta chain) was sequenced during a study of blood T cell repertoires in COVID-19 (dated by TCRdb to 2018 to 2021). For the study in its entirety: Samples from collaborators originated in the United States, Italy and Spain and spanned both the acute and convalescent phases of COVID-19. The repertoires were made available in a free public database intended to serve as a resource for research on the immune response to SARS-CoV-2. Samples came from the ongoing ImmuneRACE study (first 160 participants) plus 1,254 subjects from 6 global collaborators. Where available, HLA class I and class II types were obtained from metadata supplied by the sample provider rather than from assay-based typing. A de-identified subject ID, COVID-19 status, age in years and sex were almost always included in the sample metadata. The prospective study material was composed of cDNA or gDNA derived from T cells, B-cell-depleted T cells, or PBMCs. Deeply sampled blood TCRbeta repertoires from subjects exposed to, actively infected with, or recovered from COVID-19 were included in the dataset. Overall results and qualifications from the work: The amount of clinical and demographic metadata varied by source and participant and was provided uncurated.

Collaborating institutions collected whole blood in K2EDTA tubes following their own protocols. For TCRbeta analysis, collaborators shipped samples in one of three forms: frozen whole blood, isolated PBMCs, or DNA extracted from either of those sample types. From its cysteine to its phenylalanine, the CDR3 spans 13 amino acids. Of the read, only the CDR3 DNA is kept; its 39 bases are in frame from base 1. The germline V gene (reference sequence) gives CDR1 as MNHEY and CDR2 as SMNVEV. V loses 8 bases at its end and J loses 6 bases; junction bases beyond the gene matches: 7. Comments on this clone: The antigen it recognizes is unknown. No base quality information exists; no much larger clone differs at one position.

The immunoSEQ Assay, a bias-controlled multiplex PCR, was used to amplify TCRbeta CDR3 regions from genomic DNA. In the paper's pipeline: Within the assay, amplification of reference gene primers was used to estimate how many nucleated cells each sample contained. To quantify the absolute abundance of each unique TCRbeta CDR3 rearrangement, sequence reads were collapsed and filtered. For each sample, productive Simpson clonality was calculated as the square root of Simpson's diversity index across productive rearrangements. As stored in TCRdb, this immuneACCESS dataset retains in-frame rearrangements with V and J assigned. A fraction of the clones does not appear; measured against another copy, unresolved V genes explain less than half of the discrepancy, and the remainder lacks a known reason. Clonal size and the V and J genes are those of that table, whereas D and trimming came from the DNA. This sample holds tens of thousands of clones; approximately 84% were observed only once. Roughly 2.5% of the sample goes to the ten largest clones.

The sequence joins TRBV27 to TRBJ2-7, and 10 junctional nucleotides match TRBD2. The sequencing sample was made of peripheral blood. The TCR was taken from a middle-aged man with acute or convalescent COVID-19. The DNA sequence follows: TGTGCCAGCTCCACCGGGACTAGCGTCGAGCAGTACTTC. Its product reads: CASSTGTSVEQYF.